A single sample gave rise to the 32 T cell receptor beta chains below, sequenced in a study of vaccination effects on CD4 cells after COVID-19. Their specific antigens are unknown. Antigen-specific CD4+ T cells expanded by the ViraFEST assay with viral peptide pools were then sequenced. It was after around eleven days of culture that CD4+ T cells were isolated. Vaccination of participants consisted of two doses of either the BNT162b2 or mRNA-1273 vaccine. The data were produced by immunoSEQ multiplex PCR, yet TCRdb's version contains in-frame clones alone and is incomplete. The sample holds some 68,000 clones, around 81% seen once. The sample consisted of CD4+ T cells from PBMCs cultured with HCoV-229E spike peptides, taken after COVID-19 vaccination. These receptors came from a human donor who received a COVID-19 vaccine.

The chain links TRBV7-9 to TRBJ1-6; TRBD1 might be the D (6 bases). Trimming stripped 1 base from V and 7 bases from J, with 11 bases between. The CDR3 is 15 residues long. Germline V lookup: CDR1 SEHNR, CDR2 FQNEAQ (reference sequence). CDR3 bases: TGTGCCAGCAGCTTAGGGGGGGGCAGGAATTCACCCCTCCACTTT. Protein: CASSLGGGRNSPLHF.

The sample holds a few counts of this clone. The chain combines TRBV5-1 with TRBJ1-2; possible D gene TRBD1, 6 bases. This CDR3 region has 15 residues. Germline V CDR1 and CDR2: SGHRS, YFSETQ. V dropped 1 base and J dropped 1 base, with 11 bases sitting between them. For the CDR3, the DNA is TGCGCCAGCAGCTTGAGTTCAGGGGTTAACTATGGCTACACCTTC. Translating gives CASSLSSGVNYGYTF.

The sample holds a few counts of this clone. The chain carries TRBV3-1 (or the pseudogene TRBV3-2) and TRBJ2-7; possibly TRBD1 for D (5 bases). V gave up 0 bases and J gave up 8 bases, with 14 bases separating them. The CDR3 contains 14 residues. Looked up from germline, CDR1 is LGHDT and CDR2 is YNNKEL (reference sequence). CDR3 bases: TGTGCCAGCAGCCAAGATAACCAGGGTAACAAGCAGTACTTC. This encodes CASSQDNQGNKQYF.

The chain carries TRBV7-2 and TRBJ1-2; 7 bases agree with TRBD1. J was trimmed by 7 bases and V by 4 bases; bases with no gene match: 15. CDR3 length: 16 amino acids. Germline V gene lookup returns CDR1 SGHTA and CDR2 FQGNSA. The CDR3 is CASSSGGARLESGYTF. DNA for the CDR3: TGTGCCAGCAGCTCAGGGGGGGCCAGGTTGGAAAGTGGCTACACCTTC.

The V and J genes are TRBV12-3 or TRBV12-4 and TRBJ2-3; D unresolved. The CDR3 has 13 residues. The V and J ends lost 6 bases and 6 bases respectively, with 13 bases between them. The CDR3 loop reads CASSPVSRDTQYF. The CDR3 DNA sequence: TGTGCCAGCAGCCCCGTGTCGCGGGATACGCAGTATTTT.

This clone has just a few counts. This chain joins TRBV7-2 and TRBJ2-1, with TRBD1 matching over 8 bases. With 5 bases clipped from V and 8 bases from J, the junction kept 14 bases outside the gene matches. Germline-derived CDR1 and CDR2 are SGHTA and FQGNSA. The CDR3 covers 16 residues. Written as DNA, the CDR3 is TGTGCCAGCAGCCAACGCTCCGGGACAGGCGGGGATGAGCAGTTCTTC. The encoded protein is CASSQRSGTGGDEQFF.

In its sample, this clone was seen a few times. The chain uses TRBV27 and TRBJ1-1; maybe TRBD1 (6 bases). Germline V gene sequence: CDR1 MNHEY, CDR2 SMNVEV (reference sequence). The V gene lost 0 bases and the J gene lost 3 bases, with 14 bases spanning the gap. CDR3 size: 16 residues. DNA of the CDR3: TGTGCCAGCAGTTTATCCCCTCAGGGGTACGACACTGAAGCTTTCTTT. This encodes CASSLSPQGYDTEAFF.

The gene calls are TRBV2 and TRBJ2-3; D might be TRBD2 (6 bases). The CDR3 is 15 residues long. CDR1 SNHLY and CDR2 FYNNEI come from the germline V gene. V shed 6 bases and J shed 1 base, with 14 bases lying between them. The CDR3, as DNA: TGTGCCAGCAGCGGGACTCAGGAACGCACAGATACGCAGTATTTT. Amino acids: CASSGTQERTDTQYF. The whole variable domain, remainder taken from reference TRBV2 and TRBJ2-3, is EPEVTQTPSHQVTQMGQEVILRCVPISNHLYFYWYRQILGQKVEFLVSFYNNEISEKSEIFDDQFSVERPDGSNFTLKIRSTKLEDSAMYFCASSGTQERTDTQYFGPGTRLTVL.

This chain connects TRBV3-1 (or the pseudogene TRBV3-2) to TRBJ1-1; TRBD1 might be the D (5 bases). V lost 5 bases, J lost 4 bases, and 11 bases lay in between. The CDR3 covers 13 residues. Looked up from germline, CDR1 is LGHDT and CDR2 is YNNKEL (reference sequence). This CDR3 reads CASSTRGGTEAFF. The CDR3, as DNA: TGTGCCAGCAGCACGAGGGGCGGCACTGAAGCTTTCTTT.

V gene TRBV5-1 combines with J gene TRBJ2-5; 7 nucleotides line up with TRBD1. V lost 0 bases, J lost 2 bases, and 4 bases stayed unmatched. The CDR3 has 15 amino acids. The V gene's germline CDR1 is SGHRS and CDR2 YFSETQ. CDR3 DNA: TGCGCCAGCAGCTTGGGTTCCAGGGGGCAAGAGACCCAGTACTTC. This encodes CASSLGSRGQETQYF.

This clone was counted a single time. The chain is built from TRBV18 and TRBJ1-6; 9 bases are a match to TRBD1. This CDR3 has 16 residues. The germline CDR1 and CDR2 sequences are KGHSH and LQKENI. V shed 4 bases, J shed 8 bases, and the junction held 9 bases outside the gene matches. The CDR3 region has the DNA TGTGCCAGCTCACTACAGGGGGCGGGGTCCCATTCACCCCTCCACTTT. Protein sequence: CASSLQGAGSHSPLHF.

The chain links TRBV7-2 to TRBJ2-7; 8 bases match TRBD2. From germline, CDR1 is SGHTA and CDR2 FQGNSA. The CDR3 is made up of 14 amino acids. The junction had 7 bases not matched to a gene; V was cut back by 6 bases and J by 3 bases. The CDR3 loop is CASSPGTSNYEQYV. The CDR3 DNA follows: TGTGCCAGCAGTCCCGGGACTAGTAACTACGAGCAGTACGTC.

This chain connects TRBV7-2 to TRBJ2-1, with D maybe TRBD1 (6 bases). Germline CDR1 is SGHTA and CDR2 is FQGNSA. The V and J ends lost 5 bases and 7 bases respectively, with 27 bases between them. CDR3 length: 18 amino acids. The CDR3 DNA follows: TGTGCCAGCAGCCCGACCCCTGGAACAGGGTTAGTCAGGAATGAGCAGTTCTTC. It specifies CASSPTPGTGLVRNEQFF.

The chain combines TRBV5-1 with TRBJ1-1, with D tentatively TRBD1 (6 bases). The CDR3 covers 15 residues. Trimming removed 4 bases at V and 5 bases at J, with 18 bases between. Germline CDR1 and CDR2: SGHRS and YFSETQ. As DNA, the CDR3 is TGCGCCAGCAGCGCTAGTTGGCAGGGGTCTACTGAAGCTTTCTTT. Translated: CASSASWQGSTEAFF.

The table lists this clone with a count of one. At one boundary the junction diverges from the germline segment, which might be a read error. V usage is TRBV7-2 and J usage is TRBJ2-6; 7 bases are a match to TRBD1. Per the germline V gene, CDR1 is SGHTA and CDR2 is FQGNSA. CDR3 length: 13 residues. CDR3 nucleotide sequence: TGTGCCAGCACCCAAACGGGACAGTCCCGGAAGGGTTTC. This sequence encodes CASTQTGQSRKGF.

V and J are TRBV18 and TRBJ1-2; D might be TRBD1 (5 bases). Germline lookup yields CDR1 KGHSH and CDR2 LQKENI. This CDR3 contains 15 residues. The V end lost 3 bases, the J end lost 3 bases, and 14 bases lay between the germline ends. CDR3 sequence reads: CASSPQQVQDYGYTF. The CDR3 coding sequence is TGTGCCAGCTCACCCCAACAGGTTCAGGACTATGGCTACACCTTC.

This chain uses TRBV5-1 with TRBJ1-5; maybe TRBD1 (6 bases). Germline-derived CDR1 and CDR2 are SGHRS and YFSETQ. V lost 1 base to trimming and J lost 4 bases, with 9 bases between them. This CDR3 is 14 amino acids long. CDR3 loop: CASSLTGSNQPQHF. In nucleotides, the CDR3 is TGCGCCAGCAGCTTGACAGGGTCGAATCAGCCCCAGCATTTT.

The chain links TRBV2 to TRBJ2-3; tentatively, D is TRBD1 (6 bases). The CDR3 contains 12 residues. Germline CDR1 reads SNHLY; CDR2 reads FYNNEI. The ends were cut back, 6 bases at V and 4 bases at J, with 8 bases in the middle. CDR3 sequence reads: CASRTGSDTQYF. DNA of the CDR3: TGTGCCAGCAGAACAGGGTCAGATACGCAGTATTTT.

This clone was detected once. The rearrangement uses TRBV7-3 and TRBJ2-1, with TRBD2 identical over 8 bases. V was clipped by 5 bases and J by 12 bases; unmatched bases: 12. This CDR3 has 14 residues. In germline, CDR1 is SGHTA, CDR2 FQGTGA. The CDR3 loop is CASSTGPISGAQFF. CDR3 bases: TGTGCCAGCAGCACAGGGCCCATTAGCGGGGCGCAGTTCTTC.

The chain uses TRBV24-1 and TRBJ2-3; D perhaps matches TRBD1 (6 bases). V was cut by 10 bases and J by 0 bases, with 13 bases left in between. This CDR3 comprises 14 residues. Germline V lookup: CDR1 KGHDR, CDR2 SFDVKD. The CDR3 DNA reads TGTGCCACTGCGGGTAGGGGGAGCACAGATACGCAGTATTTT. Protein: CATAGRGSTDTQYF.

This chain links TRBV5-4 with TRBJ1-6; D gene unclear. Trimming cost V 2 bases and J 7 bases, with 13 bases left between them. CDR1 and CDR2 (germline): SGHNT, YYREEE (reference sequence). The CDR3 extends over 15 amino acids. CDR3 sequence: CASSFRQAPNSPLHF. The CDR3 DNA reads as TGTGCCAGCAGCTTTAGGCAGGCCCCGAATTCACCCCTCCACTTT.

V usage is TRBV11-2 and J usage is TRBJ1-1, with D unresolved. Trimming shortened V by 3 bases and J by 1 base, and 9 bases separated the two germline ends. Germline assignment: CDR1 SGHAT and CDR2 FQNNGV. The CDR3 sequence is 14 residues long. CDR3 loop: CASSFLPGNTEAFF. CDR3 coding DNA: TGTGCCAGCAGCTTTTTACCAGGGAACACTGAAGCTTTCTTT.

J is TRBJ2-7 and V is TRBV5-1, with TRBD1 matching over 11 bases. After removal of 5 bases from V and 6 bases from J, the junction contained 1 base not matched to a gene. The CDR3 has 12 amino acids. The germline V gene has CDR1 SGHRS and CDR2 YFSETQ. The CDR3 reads CASRGTGGEQYV. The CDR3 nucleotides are TGCGCCAGCAGGGGGACAGGGGGCGAGCAGTACGTC.

CDR3 sequence: CASSPRGGNNQPQHF. The CDR3 bases are TGTGCCAGCAGCCCTAGGGGTGGGAACAATCAGCCCCAGCATTTT. This chain joins TRBV7-8 and TRBJ1-5; possibly TRBD1 for D (5 bases). The length of the CDR3 is 15 residues. Germline values: CDR1 SGHVS, CDR2 FQNEAQ. V lost 5 bases and J lost 3, with 14 bases in between.

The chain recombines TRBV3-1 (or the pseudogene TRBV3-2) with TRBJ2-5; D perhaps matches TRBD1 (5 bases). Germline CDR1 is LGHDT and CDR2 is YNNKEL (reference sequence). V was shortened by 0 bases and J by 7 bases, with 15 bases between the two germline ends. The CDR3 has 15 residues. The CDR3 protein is CASSQDRQGLGTQYF. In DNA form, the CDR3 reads TGTGCCAGCAGCCAAGATAGGCAGGGTCTCGGGACCCAGTACTTC.

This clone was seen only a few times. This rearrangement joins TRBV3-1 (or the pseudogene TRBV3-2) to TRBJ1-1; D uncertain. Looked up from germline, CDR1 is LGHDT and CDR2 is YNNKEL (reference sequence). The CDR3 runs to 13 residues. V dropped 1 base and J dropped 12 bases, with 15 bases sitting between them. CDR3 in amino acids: CASSQGTGYTSFF. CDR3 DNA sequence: TGTGCCAGCAGCCAAGGTACGGGTTACACATCTTTCTTT.

The CDR3 here is CASSSSGDSGNTIYF. The CDR3 DNA reads as TGCGCCAGCTCCTCGAGCGGCGACTCTGGAAACACCATATATTTT. V is TRBV10-1 and J is TRBJ1-3; D is uncertain. Trimming removed 8 bases from V and 0 bases from J, with 14 bases in between. CDR1 is WNHNN and CDR2 is SYGVQD in the germline V gene (reference sequence). This CDR3 contains 15 residues.

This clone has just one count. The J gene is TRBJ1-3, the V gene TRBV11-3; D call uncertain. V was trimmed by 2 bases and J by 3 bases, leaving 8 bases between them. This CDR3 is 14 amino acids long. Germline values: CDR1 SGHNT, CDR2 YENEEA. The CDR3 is CASSLRTDGNTIYF. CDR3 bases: TGTGCCAGCAGCTTAAGGACCGATGGAAACACCATATATTTT.

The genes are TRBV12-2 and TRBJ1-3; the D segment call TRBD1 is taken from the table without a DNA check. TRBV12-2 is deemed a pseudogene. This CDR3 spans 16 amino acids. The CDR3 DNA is TGTGCAAGTCGCTTATTGCCAGGGGGCTTTGGAAACACCATATATTTT. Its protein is CASRLLPGGFGNTIYF.

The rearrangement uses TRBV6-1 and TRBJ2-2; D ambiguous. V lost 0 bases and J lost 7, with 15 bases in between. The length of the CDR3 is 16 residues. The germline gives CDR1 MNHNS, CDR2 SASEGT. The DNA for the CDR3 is TGTGCCAGCAGTGAAGCCTCGTTGGGGAAAGTCGGGGAGCTGTTTTTT. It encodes CASSEASLGKVGELFF.

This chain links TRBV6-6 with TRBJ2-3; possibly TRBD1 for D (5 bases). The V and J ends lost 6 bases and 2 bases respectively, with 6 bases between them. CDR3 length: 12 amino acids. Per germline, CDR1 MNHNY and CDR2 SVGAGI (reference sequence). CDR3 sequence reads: CASRQDTDTQYF. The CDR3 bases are TGTGCCAGCAGACAGGACACAGATACGCAGTATTTT.

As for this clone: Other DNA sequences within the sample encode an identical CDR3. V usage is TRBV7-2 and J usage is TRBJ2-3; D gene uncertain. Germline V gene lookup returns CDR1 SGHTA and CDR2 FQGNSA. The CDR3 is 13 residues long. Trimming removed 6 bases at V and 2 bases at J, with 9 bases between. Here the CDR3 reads CASSLSYTDTQYF. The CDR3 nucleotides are TGTGCCAGCAGTCTAAGTTACACAGATACGCAGTATTTT.